A single sample is the source of the 2 T cell receptor beta chains below, sequenced in a study of blood T cell repertoires in COVID-19 (TCRdb year 2020). Library prep was done by the immunoSEQ multiplex PCR assay. Not all clones reach the TCRdb copy of this immuneACCESS table, which keeps in-frame sequences only. Checked studies attribute under half of the gap to unresolved V genes and leave the rest unexplained. This sample has 230,000 or so clones in its table, and around 90% of those were observed once. Together, the top ten hold 2% to 2.5% of the sample. Sequencing was done on a sample of peripheral blood. All receptors come from a woman aged 55-70 years with COVID-19, enrolled during active disease.

This clone was counted a few times. The chain employs TRBV11-2 and TRBJ1-6; 9 nucleotides agree with TRBD1. V gave up 5 bases and J gave up 14 bases; unmatched junction bases: 16. CDR3 length: 16 residues. Looked up from germline, CDR1 is SGHAT and CDR2 is FQNNGV. The CDR3 nucleotides read TGTGCCAGCAGCCAACCCCGCGGGACAGGGTCTGGCGCCCTCCACTTT. This encodes CASSQPRGTGSGALHF.

The chain carries TRBV9 and TRBJ2-7; 8 positions agree with TRBD1. Per the germline V gene, CDR1 is SGDLS and CDR2 is YYNGEE. The CDR3 has 14 amino acids. Losses at the gene ends were 4 bases for V and 3 bases for J; bases not matched to a gene: 6. The CDR3 DNA follows: TGTGCCAGCAGCACAGGGGGGCGACTCTACGAGCAGTACTTC. Translating it yields CASSTGGRLYEQYF.